This TCR beta chain came from a study of cytomegalovirus exposure and HLA in healthy donors. Looking at the study overall: The 550 to 700 first-cohort repertoires and the 95 to 150 validation repertoires shared the same platform, a later analysis reported. Study outcomes and limitations: The study flagged some 170 TCR beta chains as cytomegalovirus-associated. In vitro data verified a few CMV-associated chains as specific for CMV antigens.

The CDR3 sequence is 16 residues long. V lost 0 bases to trimming and J lost 2 bases; unmatched junction nucleotides: 4. Germline V lookup: CDR1 SGHNT, CDR2 YYREEE (reference sequence). In the case of this clone: Its antigen is undetermined.

Clones were sequenced by immunoSEQ multiplex PCR, and TCRdb holds only the in-frame ones, with some missing. The sample has some 64,000 clones; about 96% are singletons. The sequenced sample was PBMCs. The genes are TRBV5-4 and TRBJ2-1, with 8 bases matching TRBD2. This TCR was recovered from a woman between 18 and 30 years old in good health and CMV-seronegative. CDR3 bases: TGTGCCAGCAGCTTGGCGGGAGGGGGGGCCTACAATGAGCAGTTCTTC. Its protein product is CASSLAGGGAYNEQFF.